This TCR beta chain appears in the sequencing data of a study of shared clonotypes between healthy human individuals. Whole-study findings and limits: Owing to a small donor count, the genetic and exposure-history diversity represented was limited.

A word on this clone: Antigen specificity is unknown.

With V trimmed by 3 bases and J by 1 base, 2 bases remained unmatched. Germline CDR1 WSHSY, CDR2 SAAADI. This CDR3 spans 14 amino acids. CD45RO-negative, CCR7-positively selected cells formed the naive CD8 fraction, excluding terminally differentiated effector memory CD45RA+ cells. Profiling relied on immunoSEQ multiplex PCR, and the TCRdb table lists in-frame clones only, not all of them. The sample holds fewer than 700,000 clones, 85% to 95% seen once. This receptor was obtained from a woman aged 30 to 39 in good health. The V gene is TRBV10-2, the J gene TRBJ1-1, with TRBD1 identical over 7 bases. Sequenced: naive CD8+ T cells sorted from blood. CDR3 residues: CASSDWDRNTEAFF. In DNA, the CDR3 is TGCGCCAGCAGTGATTGGGACAGGAACACTGAAGCTTTCTTT.